Below, 28 T cell receptor beta chains from the same sample are listed, as sequenced in a study of T cell changes during pregnancy in multiple sclerosis. Using immunoSEQ multiplex PCR, the repertoire was profiled, and TCRdb retains in-frame clones only, with some absent. The sample holds around 88,000 clones; 90% to 95% are singletons and the top ten take about 2%. The starting material was peripheral blood, obtained after pregnancy. The receptors stem from a female donor in good health, enrolled as a control in a pregnancy study.

V is TRBV7-6 and J is TRBJ1-6; 8 nucleotides match TRBD1. J gave up 7 bases and V 3 bases, and 5 bases lay outside the gene matches. The germline gives CDR1 SGHVS, CDR2 FNYEAQ. This CDR3 is built from 15 residues. Written as DNA, the CDR3 is TGTGCCAGCAGCTTTCTACAGGGGGGCAATTCACCCCTCCACTTT. Translation gives CASSFLQGGNSPLHF.

The V call is TRBV4-1, the J call TRBJ1-4; tentatively, D is TRBD1 (6 bases). Germline-derived CDR1 and CDR2 are MGHRA and YSYEKL. The CDR3 has 15 amino acids. Trimming pared 0 bases from V and 4 bases from J, leaving 9 bases between. This CDR3 is CASSQEGAVNEKLFF. CDR3 DNA sequence: TGCGCCAGCAGCCAAGAGGGGGCAGTTAATGAAAAACTGTTTTTT.

The gene calls are TRBV5-1 and TRBJ2-1; D uncertain. Trimming pared 2 bases from V and 4 bases from J, leaving 7 bases between. CDR3 length: 13 amino acids. CDR1 and CDR2 (germline): SGHRS, YFSETQ. DNA for the CDR3: TGCGCCAGCAGCTTCTATAGTTACAATGAGCAGTTCTTC. This gives the protein CASSFYSYNEQFF.

The chain uses TRBV2 and TRBJ1-3, with D perhaps matching TRBD1 (6 bases). The CDR3 is made up of 14 amino acids. Germline CDR1 reads SNHLY; CDR2 reads FYNNEI. Trimming pared 2 bases from V and 1 base from J, leaving 6 bases between. CDR3 nucleotide sequence: TGTGCCAGCAGTGAACAGGGGTCTGGAAACACCATATATTTT. The encoded protein is CASSEQGSGNTIYF.

The chain combines TRBV29-1 with TRBJ2-1, with 9 bases fitting TRBD2. CDR1 and CDR2 (germline): SQVTM, ANQGSEA. V gave up 1 base and J gave up 0 bases; unmatched junction bases: 4. This CDR3 spans 16 amino acids. CDR3 in DNA: TGCAGCGTTGAAGGACTAGCGGCAAGCTCCTACAATGAGCAGTTCTTC. Translated: CSVEGLAASSYNEQFF.

For this clone: Relative to the germline gene, one junction end is altered; a read error may explain this. J is TRBJ2-1 and V is TRBV7-9; 11 nucleotides match TRBD2. CDR1 is SEHNR, CDR2 FQNEAQ, per germline (reference sequence). This CDR3 has 16 amino acids. The chain's CDR3 is CASSLMGTSGNNQQFF. CDR3 coding DNA: TGTGCCAGCAGCTTAATGGGGACTAGCGGTAACAATCAGCAGTTCTTC.

This clone was observed a few times. This chain joins TRBV11-1 and TRBJ1-1; D uncertain. With 8 bases removed from V and 1 base from J, the gap between germline ends came to 11 bases. Germline CDR1 is SGHAT and CDR2 is FQDESV (reference sequence). The CDR3 loop spans 13 amino acids. CDR3 DNA: TGTGCCAGCGTCGGGGAAGAGAACACTGAAGCTTTCTTT. The encoded protein is CASVGEENTEAFF. Based on the CDR3 plus reference TRBV11-1 and TRBJ1-1, the full variable domain is EAEVAQSPRYKITEKSQAVAFWCDPISGHATLYWYRQILGQGPELLVQFQDESVVDDSQLPKDRFSAERLKGVDSTLKIQPAELGDSAMYLCASVGEENTEAFFGQGTRLTVV.

This clone was seen once. V usage is TRBV6-1 and J usage is TRBJ2-7; 10 bases fit TRBD1. In germline, CDR1 is MNHNS, CDR2 SASEGT. Trimming at V came to 7 bases and at J to 3 bases, leaving 3 bases not matched to a gene. CDR3 length: 13 amino acids. In DNA form, the CDR3 reads TGTGCCAGCACCCGGGACAGGGGCTACGAGCAGTACTTC. Its translation is CASTRDRGYEQYF.

This sequence joins TRBV6-5 and TRBJ1-6, with TRBD1 matching over 8 bases. The J segment lost 9 bases and the V segment lost 6 bases, leaving 7 bases of the junction unmatched. This CDR3 spans 14 amino acids. Germline assignment: CDR1 MNHEY and CDR2 SVGAGI. CDR3 coding DNA: TGTGCCAGCAGAGAACAGGGGGGTGGTTCACCCCTCCACTTT. Translating it yields CASREQGGGSPLHF.

Written as DNA, the CDR3 is TGTGCCAGCAGCGGCCGTAGATTTCCGGGGGAAAGGATCACCTACGAGCAGTACTTC. Encoded protein: CASSGRRFPGERITYEQYF. The chain recombines TRBV2 with TRBJ2-7, with a possible D match to TRBD2 (6 bases). Germline-derived CDR1 and CDR2 are SNHLY and FYNNEI. V lost 6 bases to trimming and J lost 2 bases, with 29 bases between them. The CDR3 length is 19 residues.

This clone was detected only once. The rearrangement joins TRBV5-1 to TRBJ2-7; TRBD1 agrees at 7 bases. The CDR3 totals 14 residues. With 2 bases clipped from V and 5 bases from J, the junction kept 7 bases outside the gene matches. Germline lookup yields CDR1 SGHRS and CDR2 YFSETQ. The CDR3 sequence is CASSFPDRFNEQYF. The CDR3 coding sequence is TGCGCCAGCAGCTTCCCGGACAGGTTCAACGAGCAGTACTTC. The entire variable domain, with the rest obtained from reference TRBV5-1 and TRBJ2-7, is as follows: KAGVTQTPRYLIKTRGQQVTLSCSPISGHRSVSWYQQTPGQGLQFLFEYFSETQRNKGNFPGRFSGRQFSNSRSEMNVSTLELGDSALYLCASSFPDRFNEQYFGPGTRLTVT.

The genes are TRBV2 and TRBJ2-5; no firm D call. The CDR3 has 13 amino acids. V lost 4 bases and J lost 2, with 8 bases in between. Looked up from germline, CDR1 is SNHLY and CDR2 is FYNNEI. CDR3 sequence reads: CASSVLLQETQYF. The CDR3 nucleotides are TGTGCCAGCAGTGTACTCCTACAAGAGACCCAGTACTTC.

The V call is TRBV10-3, the J call TRBJ2-7, with 15 bases aligning to TRBD2. CDR1 and CDR2 (germline): ENHRY, SYGVKD. The CDR3 sequence is 19 residues long. The junction had 9 bases not matched to a gene; V was cut back by 3 bases and J by 0 bases. CDR3 DNA sequence: TGTGCCATCAGTGATAAATCCGGGACTAGCGGGAGGAGCTCCTACGAGCAGTACTTC. Amino acid sequence: CAISDKSGTSGRSSYEQYF.

The chain recombines TRBV7-8 with TRBJ1-1, with D perhaps matching TRBD1 (5 bases). CDR3 length equals 14 residues. The V and J ends lost 0 bases and 5 bases respectively, with 10 bases between them. In germline, CDR1 is SGHVS, CDR2 FQNEAQ. The CDR3 nucleotides are TGTGCCAGCAGCTTAGCGGGGGGGAGGACTGAAGCTTTCTTT. Protein product: CASSLAGGRTEAFF.

V is TRBV18 and J is TRBJ2-7; 7 positions match TRBD1. Germline V CDR1 and CDR2: KGHSH, LQKENI. The CDR3 totals 14 residues. V lost 4 bases to trimming and J lost 3 bases; unmatched junction nucleotides: 6. The CDR3 region has the DNA TGTGCCAGCTCACTAACCCGGGACAGCTACGAGCAGTACTTC. Translation gives CASSLTRDSYEQYF.

Worth noting for this clone: One end of the junction fails to match germline, which may point to a read error. The V and J genes are TRBV11-3 and TRBJ2-1; 7 nucleotides agree with TRBD1. CDR1 SGHNT and CDR2 YENEEA come from the germline V gene. The CDR3 runs 13 residues. The CDR3 DNA follows: TGTGCCAGCAGCCCTAGACAGGGTGGGGCTCGGGTCTTC. Its protein product is CASSPRQGGARVF.

This clone was detected a few times. The rearrangement joins TRBV19 to TRBJ2-7; 15 nucleotides match TRBD2. The germline V gene has CDR1 LNHDA and CDR2 SQIVND (reference sequence). V trimming: 5 bases; J trimming: 5 bases; junction bases outside the gene matches: 7. This CDR3 region has 16 residues. CDR3: CASSPRTSGRGNEQYF. CDR3 nucleotide sequence: TGTGCCAGTAGTCCCCGGACTAGCGGGAGGGGAAACGAGCAGTACTTC.

The count of this clone is one. The chain carries TRBV6-1 and TRBJ2-1; 7 nucleotides agree with TRBD1. J gave up 5 bases and V 0 bases, and 4 bases lay outside the gene matches. Germline V gives CDR1 MNHNS, CDR2 SASEGT. This CDR3 is 15 amino acids long. The CDR3 here is CASSEATGINNEQFF. The CDR3 nucleotides read TGTGCCAGCAGTGAAGCGACAGGGATAAACAATGAGCAGTTCTTC.

This chain uses TRBV27 with TRBJ2-3; 9 nucleotides match TRBD2. Per germline, CDR1 MNHEY and CDR2 SMNVEV (reference sequence). With V trimmed by 0 bases and J by 4 bases, 11 bases remained unmatched. The CDR3 extends over 18 amino acids. CDR3 sequence reads: CASSLSGLAGFRADTQYF. For the CDR3, the DNA is TGTGCCAGCAGTTTATCGGGGCTAGCGGGGTTTAGGGCAGATACGCAGTATTTT.

The chain joins TRBV6-1 to TRBJ1-2; D perhaps matches TRBD1 (5 bases). In germline, CDR1 is MNHNS, CDR2 SASEGT. The germline V and J ends were trimmed by 3 bases and 5 bases, with 16 bases remaining between them. The CDR3 totals 15 residues. Here the CDR3 DNA reads TGTGCCAGCAGTGATTTTGACAGAACCCCATATGGCTACACCTTC. Translating gives CASSDFDRTPYGYTF.

The chain carries TRBV9 and TRBJ2-3; 9 bases are a match to TRBD1. CDR1 SGDLS and CDR2 YYNGEE come from the germline V gene. The V gene end was trimmed by 0 bases and the J gene end by 6 bases; junction bases not matched to a gene: 8. This CDR3 contains 16 residues. Here the CDR3 reads CASSVEGQGGLDTQYF. Here the CDR3 DNA reads TGTGCCAGCAGCGTAGAGGGACAGGGCGGGTTGGATACGCAGTATTTT.

The chain's CDR3 is CASSPGTGLRTGELFF. DNA of the CDR3: TGTGCCAGCTCACCGGGGACAGGCCTACGAACCGGGGAGCTGTTTTTT. The chain combines TRBV18 with TRBJ2-2; 8 nucleotides line up with TRBD1. V shed 3 bases, J shed 5 bases, and the junction held 8 bases outside the gene matches. CDR3 length equals 16 residues. The V gene's germline CDR1 is KGHSH and CDR2 LQKENI.

The rearrangement joins TRBV27 to TRBJ2-7; 11 positions agree with TRBD1. Germline values: CDR1 MNHEY, CDR2 SMNVEV (reference sequence). The length of the CDR3 is 14 residues. After removal of 5 bases from V and 3 bases from J, the junction contained 3 bases not matched to a gene. The CDR3 coding sequence is TGTGCCAGCAGTGGGACAGGGGGTTTCTACGAGCAGTACTTC. It yields the protein CASSGTGGFYEQYF.

The chain carries TRBV28 and TRBJ2-1; 9 nucleotides agree with TRBD2. The J segment lost 0 bases and the V segment lost 4 bases, leaving 10 bases of the junction unmatched. CDR1 and CDR2 from the germline V gene are MDHEN and SYDVKM. The CDR3 contains 18 residues. The CDR3 nucleotides are TGTGCCAGCAGTTATCGTAGCGGGAGTGGAAGCTCCTACAATGAGCAGTTCTTC. Translated, it gives CASSYRSGSGSSYNEQFF.

The chain employs TRBV5-6 and TRBJ2-2; possibly TRBD1 for D (5 bases). Germline V CDR1 and CDR2: SGHDT, YYEEEE. V dropped 0 bases and J dropped 6 bases, with 9 bases sitting between them. The CDR3 runs to 14 residues. The CDR3 protein is CASSLGWGPGELFF. In DNA form, the CDR3 reads TGTGCCAGCAGCTTGGGGTGGGGCCCCGGGGAGCTGTTTTTT.

The chain carries TRBV5-8 and TRBJ1-4; D not resolved. Germline V lookup: CDR1 SGHTS, CDR2 YDEGEE. Trimming shortened V by 7 bases and J by 3 bases, and 16 bases separated the two germline ends. The CDR3 has 15 amino acids. CDR3 in amino acids: CASGPGENSNEKLFF. The CDR3 DNA follows: TGTGCCAGCGGCCCCGGGGAAAACTCTAATGAAAAACTGTTTTTT.

The chain has TRBV28 and TRBJ1-5; D is possibly TRBD1 (6 bases). The V and J ends lost 9 bases and 7 bases respectively, with 13 bases between them. The CDR3 length is 12 residues. Germline V CDR1 and CDR2: MDHEN, SYDVKM. The CDR3 DNA reads as TGTGCCAGTGACACAGGGTCCCAGCCCCAGCATTTT. Translation gives CASDTGSQPQHF.

The chain is built from TRBV30 and TRBJ2-5, with D maybe TRBD1 (5 bases). CDR3 length: 13 amino acids. The V and J ends lost 0 bases and 4 bases respectively, with 9 bases between them. From germline, CDR1 is GTSNPN and CDR2 SVGIG (reference sequence). CDR3 protein: CAWSVIQGETQYF. In DNA, the CDR3 is TGTGCCTGGAGTGTAATCCAGGGAGAGACCCAGTACTTC.